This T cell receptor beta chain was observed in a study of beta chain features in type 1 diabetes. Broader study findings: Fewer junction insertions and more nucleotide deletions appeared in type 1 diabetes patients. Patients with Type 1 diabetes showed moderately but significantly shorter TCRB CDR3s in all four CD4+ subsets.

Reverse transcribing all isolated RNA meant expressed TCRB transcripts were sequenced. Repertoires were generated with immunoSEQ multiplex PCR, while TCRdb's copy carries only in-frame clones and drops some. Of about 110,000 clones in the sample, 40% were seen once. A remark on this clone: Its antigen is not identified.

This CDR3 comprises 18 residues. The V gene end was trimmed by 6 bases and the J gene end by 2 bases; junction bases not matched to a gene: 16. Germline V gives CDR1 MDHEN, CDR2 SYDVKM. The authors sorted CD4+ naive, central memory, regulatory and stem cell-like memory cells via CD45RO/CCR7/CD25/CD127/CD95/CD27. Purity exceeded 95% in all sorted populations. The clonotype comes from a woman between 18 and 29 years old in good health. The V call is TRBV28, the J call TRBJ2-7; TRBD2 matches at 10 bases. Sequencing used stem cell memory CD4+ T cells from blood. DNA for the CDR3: TGTGCCAGCAGCTCCGGGACCGACGGACTAGCGGAACCCTACGAGCAGTACTTC. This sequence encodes CASSSGTDGLAEPYEQYF.